A selection of T cell receptor beta chains follows, all from one sample in a study of cytomegalovirus exposure and HLA in healthy donors. Assay: immunoSEQ multiplex PCR; the TCRdb copy retains only in-frame clones and omits some. The data contain over 75,000 clones, 84% of them singletons. Sequencing was carried out using PBMCs. These TCRs come from a woman under 30 in good health and CMV-seropositive. Both conserved end residues are part of each CDR3. Fields, in order: J gene, V gene, D gene, clone size, CDR3 protein, CDR3 DNA. The D gene is left open where the match is weak. Expanded clones get a size class; other rows say once, few or many, or leave the size out.

TRBJ2-5,TRBV5-1,.,.,CASSLGQIQETQYF,TGCGCCAGCAGCTTAGGACAAATCCAAGAGACCCAGTACTTC
TRBJ2-2,TRBV6-5,.,.,CASSYEGAGELVF,TGTGCCAGCAGTTACGAGGGCGCCGGGGAGCTGGTTTTT
TRBJ2-1,TRBV6-5,TRBD2,.,CASRPSGSSYNEQFF,TGTGCCAGCAGACCCAGCGGGAGCTCCTACAATGAGCAGTTCTTC
TRBJ2-1,TRBV7-8,.,.,CASSFLALTYNEQFF,TGTGCCAGCAGCTTTCTAGCGCTAACCTACAATGAGCAGTTCTTC
TRBJ2-1,TRBV27,.,.,CASSRYRLLANNEQFF,TGTGCCAGCAGTCGGTACAGACTACTAGCCAACAATGAGCAGTTCTTC
TRBJ1-1,TRBV7-8,.,.,CASSLSRSAEAFF,TGTGCCAGCAGCTTATCCCGGTCCGCTGAAGCTTTCTTT
TRBJ2-1,TRBV14,TRBD2,.,CASSPPSGPYNEQFF,TGTGCCAGCAGCCCCCCTAGCGGCCCCTACAATGAGCAGTTCTTC
TRBJ1-5,TRBV9,.,.,CASSVAQGSYSNQPQHF,TGTGCCAGCAGCGTAGCCCAGGGATCCTATAGCAATCAGCCCCAGCATTTT
TRBJ2-7,TRBV5-1,.,.,CASSLMYSSYEQYF,TGCGCCAGCAGCTTAATGTACAGTTCCTACGAGCAGTACTTC
TRBJ2-7,TRBV5-8,TRBD2,.,CASSFPGLVNEQYF,TGTGCCAGCAGCTTTCCGGGACTAGTAAACGAGCAGTACTTC
TRBJ2-3,TRBV5-4,.,.,CASSPTGSTDTQYF,TGTGCCAGCAGCCCTACAGGGAGCACAGATACGCAGTATTTT
TRBJ1-1,TRBV27,.,few,CASRPVWQIMNTEAFF,TGTGCCAGCAGGCCCGTTTGGCAGATTATGAACACTGAAGCTTTCTTT
TRBJ1-1,TRBV9,.,.,CASSGSQSMNTEAFF,TGTGCCAGCAGCGGGTCACAGAGCATGAACACTGAAGCTTTCTTT
TRBJ2-2,TRBV5-1,TRBD2,.,CASSLIGLADTGELFF,TGCGCCAGCAGCTTGATTGGTCTAGCGGACACCGGGGAGCTGTTTTTT
TRBJ2-2,TRBV7-3,.,.,CASSLTAGANTGELFF,TGTGCCAGCAGCTTAACTGCGGGCGCGAACACCGGGGAGCTGTTTTTT
TRBJ1-4,TRBV5-1,.,once,CASSLLSGPGDEKLFF,TGCGCCAGCAGCTTGTTATCCGGCCCTGGAGATGAAAAACTGTTTTTT
TRBJ2-2,TRBV11-3,.,once,CASSFRGQFTGELFF,TGTGCCAGCAGCTTCAGGGGACAATTCACCGGGGAGCTGTTTTTT
TRBJ2-3,TRBV6-1,TRBD2,.,CASSEGLVGSDTQYF,TGTGCCAGCAGTGAGGGACTAGTTGGTTCAGATACGCAGTATTTT
TRBJ1-2,TRBV10-1,.,.,CASGDTLYGYTF,TGCGCCAGCGGGGACACCCTCTATGGCTACACCTTC
TRBJ2-4,TRBV12-5,.,.,CASGLTRASKNIQYF,TGTGCTAGTGGTTTGACCAGGGCGTCCAAAAACATTCAGTACTTC
TRBJ2-1,TRBV6-5,TRBD1,.,CASSSSGQGSYNEQFF,TGTGCCAGCAGTTCAAGCGGACAGGGCTCCTACAATGAGCAGTTCTTC
TRBJ1-1,TRBV5-1,TRBD1,once,CASSLTGEVGGNTEAFF,TGCGCCAGCAGCTTGACAGGGGAGGTGGGTGGGAACACTGAAGCTTTCTTT
TRBJ1-2,TRBV5-1,.,.,CASSLPDSYGYTF,TGCGCCAGCAGCTTACCCGACAGCTATGGCTACACCTTC
TRBJ1-1,TRBV7-9,.,.,CASSLFLNLNTEAFF,TGTGCCAGCAGCTTATTCTTGAACTTGAACACTGAAGCTTTCTTT
TRBJ1-2,TRBV7-2,TRBD1,.,CASSLGPGQVNGYTF,TGTGCCAGCAGCTTAGGCCCGGGACAGGTCAATGGCTACACCTTC
TRBJ2-1,TRBV28,TRBD2,.,CASSLGERERFSEQFF,TGTGCCAGCAGTTTAGGAGAGCGGGAGCGGTTCAGTGAGCAGTTCTTC
TRBJ1-1,TRBV2,TRBD1,.,CASRPGQGNTEAFF,TGTGCCAGCAGACCCGGACAGGGGAACACTGAAGCTTTCTTT
TRBJ2-7,TRBV4-1,TRBD2,.,CASSQDQSRGLAALRDEQYF,TGCGCCAGCAGCCAAGATCAAAGCCGTGGACTAGCGGCCCTCCGGGACGAGCAGTACTTC
TRBJ2-7,TRBV18,.,.,CASSTTGYLYEQYF,TGTGCCAGCTCTACCACCGGGTACCTCTACGAGCAGTACTTC
TRBJ2-3,TRBV6-1,.,.,CASSEASDVADTQYF,TGTGCCAGCAGTGAAGCGTCCGATGTAGCAGATACGCAGTATTTT
TRBJ2-2,TRBV20-1,.,.,CSASYTGELFF,TGCAGTGCTAGCTACACCGGGGAGCTGTTTTTT
TRBJ1-1,TRBV7-9,TRBD1,.,CASSLESQTGKDTEAFF,TGTGCCAGCAGCTTAGAAAGCCAGACAGGGAAGGACACTGAAGCTTTCTTT
TRBJ1-6,TRBV7-2,TRBD1,.,CASSLGTGTYNSPLHF,TGTGCCAGCAGCCTAGGGACAGGGACCTATAATTCACCCCTCCACTTT
TRBJ2-2,TRBV25-1,TRBD2,few,CASSVAGRAGDGELFF,TGTGCCAGCAGTGTCGCCGGGAGGGCCGGGGACGGGGAGCTGTTTTTT
TRBJ1-1,TRBV5-1,.,.,CASSLGGTGQTEAFF,TGCGCCAGCAGCTTGGGGGGGACGGGACAAACTGAAGCTTTCTTT
TRBJ2-5,TRBV5-4,TRBD2,.,CASSSDGTSGGAWETQYF,TGTGCCAGCAGCTCTGACGGGACTAGCGGGGGGGCCTGGGAGACCCAGTACTTC
TRBJ1-5,TRBV19,.,.,CASSIQGFQPQHF,TGTGCCAGTAGTATTCAGGGTTTTCAGCCCCAGCATTTT
TRBJ2-1,TRBV5-8,.,.,CASVGAIYNEQFF,TGTGCCAGCGTGGGGGCAATCTACAATGAGCAGTTCTTC
TRBJ1-1,TRBV5-1,TRBD1,.,CASSLGDSTTEAFF,TGCGCCAGCAGCTTGGGGGACAGCACCACTGAAGCTTTCTTT
TRBJ2-3,TRBV30,.,.,CAWRLAVTDTQYF,TGTGCCTGGAGACTAGCTGTCACAGATACGCAGTATTTT
TRBJ1-2,TRBV9,TRBD1,few,CASSPDRGTTYGYTF,TGTGCCAGCAGCCCGGACAGGGGGACGACCTATGGCTACACCTTC
TRBJ2-6,TRBV28,.,few,CASSLGGELSGANVLTF,TGTGCCAGCAGTTTAGGAGGGGAACTCTCTGGGGCCAACGTCCTGACTTTC
TRBJ2-6,TRBV15,.,.,CATSRDGDSGANVLTF,TGTGCCACCAGCAGAGACGGGGACTCTGGGGCCAACGTCCTGACTTTC
TRBJ2-1,TRBV2,.,.,CASSDPSSHNEQFF,TGTGCCAGCAGTGATCCTAGCTCCCACAATGAGCAGTTCTTC
TRBJ1-2,TRBV5-3,.,.,CARSPADSSSLPNYGYTF,TGTGCCAGAAGCCCGGCGGACAGTTCTTCTCTTCCTAACTATGGCTACACCTTC
TRBJ1-1,TRBV5-4,TRBD1,.,CASSTGTGGTAFF,TGTGCCAGCAGCACGGGGACAGGGGGCACGGCTTTCTTT
TRBJ1-1,TRBV14,TRBD1,.,CASSRTGFTEAFF,TGTGCCAGCAGCCGGACAGGTTTCACTGAAGCTTTCTTT
TRBJ1-2,TRBV6-5,TRBD1,once,CASIPGQGLSYGYTF,TGTGCCAGCATTCCCGGACAGGGTCTCTCCTATGGCTACACCTTC
TRBJ2-3,TRBV25-1,.,few,CASTESGGAVDTQYF,TGTGCCAGCACCGAATCCGGCGGGGCGGTAGATACGCAGTATTTT
TRBJ2-2,TRBV25-1,.,.,CASRSRGAGAGELFF,TGTGCCAGCAGGAGTCGGGGGGCCGGCGCCGGGGAGCTGTTTTTT
TRBJ1-2,TRBV6-1,TRBD1,.,CASSEGTGPYGGYTF,TGTGCCAGCAGTGAAGGGACAGGCCCATACGGGGGCTACACCTTC
TRBJ1-1,TRBV28,TRBD1,.,CASSAPGTAVNEAFF,TGTGCCAGCAGCGCCCCCGGGACAGCTGTTAACGAAGCTTTCTTT
TRBJ2-5,TRBV18,.,.,CASSPRFGETQYF,TGTGCCAGCTCACCACGATTCGGTGAGACCCAGTACTTC
TRBJ2-5,TRBV25-1,TRBD2,.,CASSGRTSVETQYF,TGTGCCAGCAGTGGAAGGACTAGTGTGGAGACCCAGTACTTC
TRBJ2-7,TRBV7-2,.,.,CASSLVFGQGLVNEQYF,TGTGCCAGCAGCTTGGTCTTCGGGCAGGGGCTAGTGAACGAGCAGTACTTC